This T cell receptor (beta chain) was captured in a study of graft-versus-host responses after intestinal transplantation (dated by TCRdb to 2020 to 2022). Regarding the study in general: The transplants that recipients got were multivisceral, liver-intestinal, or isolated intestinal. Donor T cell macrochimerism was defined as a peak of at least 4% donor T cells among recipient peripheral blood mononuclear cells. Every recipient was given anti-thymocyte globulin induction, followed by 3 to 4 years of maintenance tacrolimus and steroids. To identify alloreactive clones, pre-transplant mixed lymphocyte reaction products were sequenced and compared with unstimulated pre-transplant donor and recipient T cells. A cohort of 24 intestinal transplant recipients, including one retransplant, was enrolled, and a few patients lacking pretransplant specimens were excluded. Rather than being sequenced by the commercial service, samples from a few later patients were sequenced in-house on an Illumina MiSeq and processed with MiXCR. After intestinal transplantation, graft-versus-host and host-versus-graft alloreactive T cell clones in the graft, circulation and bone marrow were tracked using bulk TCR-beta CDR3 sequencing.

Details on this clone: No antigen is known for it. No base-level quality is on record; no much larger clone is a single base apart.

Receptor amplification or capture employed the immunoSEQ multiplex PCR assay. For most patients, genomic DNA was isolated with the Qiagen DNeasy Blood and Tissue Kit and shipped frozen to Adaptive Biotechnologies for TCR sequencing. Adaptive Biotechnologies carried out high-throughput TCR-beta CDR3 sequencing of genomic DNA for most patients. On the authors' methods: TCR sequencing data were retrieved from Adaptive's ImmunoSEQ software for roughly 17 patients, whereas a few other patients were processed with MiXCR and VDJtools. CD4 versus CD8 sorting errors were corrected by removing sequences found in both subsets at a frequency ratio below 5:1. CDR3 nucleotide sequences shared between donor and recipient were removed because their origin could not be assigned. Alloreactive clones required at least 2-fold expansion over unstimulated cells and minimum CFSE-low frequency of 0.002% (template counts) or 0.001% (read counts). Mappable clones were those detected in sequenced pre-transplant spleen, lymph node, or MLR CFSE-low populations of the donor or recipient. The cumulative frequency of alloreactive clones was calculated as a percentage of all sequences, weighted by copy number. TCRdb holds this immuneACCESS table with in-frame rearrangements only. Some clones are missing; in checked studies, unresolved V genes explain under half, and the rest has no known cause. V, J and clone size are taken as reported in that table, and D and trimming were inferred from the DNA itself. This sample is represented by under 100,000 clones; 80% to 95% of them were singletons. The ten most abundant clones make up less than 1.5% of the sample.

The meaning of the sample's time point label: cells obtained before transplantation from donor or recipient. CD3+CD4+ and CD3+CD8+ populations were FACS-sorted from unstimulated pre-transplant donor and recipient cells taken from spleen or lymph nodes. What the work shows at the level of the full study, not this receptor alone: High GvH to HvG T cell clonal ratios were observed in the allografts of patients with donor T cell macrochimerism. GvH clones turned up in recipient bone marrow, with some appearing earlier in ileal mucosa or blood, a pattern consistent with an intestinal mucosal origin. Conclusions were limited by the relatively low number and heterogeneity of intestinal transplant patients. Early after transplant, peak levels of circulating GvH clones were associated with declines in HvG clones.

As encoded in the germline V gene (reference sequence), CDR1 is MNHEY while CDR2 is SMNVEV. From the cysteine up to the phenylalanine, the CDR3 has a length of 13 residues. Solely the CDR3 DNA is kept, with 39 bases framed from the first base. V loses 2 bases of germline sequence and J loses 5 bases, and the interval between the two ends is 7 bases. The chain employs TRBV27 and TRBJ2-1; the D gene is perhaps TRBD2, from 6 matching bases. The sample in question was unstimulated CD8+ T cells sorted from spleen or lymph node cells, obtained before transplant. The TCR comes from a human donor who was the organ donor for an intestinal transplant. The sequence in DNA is TGTGCCAGCAGTTTAACGGGGGACAATGAGCAGTTCTTC. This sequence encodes CASSLTGDNEQFF.